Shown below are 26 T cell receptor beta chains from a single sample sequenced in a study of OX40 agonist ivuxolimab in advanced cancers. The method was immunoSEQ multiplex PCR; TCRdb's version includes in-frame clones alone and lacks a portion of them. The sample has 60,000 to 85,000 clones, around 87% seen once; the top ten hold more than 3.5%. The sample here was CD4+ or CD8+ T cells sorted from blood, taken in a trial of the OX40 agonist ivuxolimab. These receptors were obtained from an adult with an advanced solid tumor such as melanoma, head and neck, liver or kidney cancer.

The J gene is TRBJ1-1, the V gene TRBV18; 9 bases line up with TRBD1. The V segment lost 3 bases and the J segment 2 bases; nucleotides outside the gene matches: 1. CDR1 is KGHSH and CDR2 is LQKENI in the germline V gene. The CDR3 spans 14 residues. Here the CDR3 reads CASSPDRGNTEAFF. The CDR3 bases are TGTGCCAGCTCACCGGACAGGGGCAACACTGAAGCTTTCTTT.

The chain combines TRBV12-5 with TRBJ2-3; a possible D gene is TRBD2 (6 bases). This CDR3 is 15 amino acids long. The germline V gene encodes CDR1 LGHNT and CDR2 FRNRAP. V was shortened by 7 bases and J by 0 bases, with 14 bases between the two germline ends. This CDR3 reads CASALGLISTDTQYF. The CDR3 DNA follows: TGTGCTAGTGCCCTGGGACTGATTAGCACAGATACGCAGTATTTT.

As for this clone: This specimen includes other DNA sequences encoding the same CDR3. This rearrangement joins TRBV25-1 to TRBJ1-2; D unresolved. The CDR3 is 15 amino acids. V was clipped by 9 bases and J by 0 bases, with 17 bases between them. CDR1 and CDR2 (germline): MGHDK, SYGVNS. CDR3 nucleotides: TGTGCCAGTAGGCACGTTGGGAGTTCTAACTATGGCTACACCTTC. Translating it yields CASRHVGSSNYGYTF.

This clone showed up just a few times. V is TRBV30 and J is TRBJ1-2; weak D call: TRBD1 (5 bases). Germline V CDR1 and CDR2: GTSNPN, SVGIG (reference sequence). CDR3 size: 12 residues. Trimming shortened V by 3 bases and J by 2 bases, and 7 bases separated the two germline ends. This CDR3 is CAWRQGNYGYTF. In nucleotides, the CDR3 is TGTGCCTGGAGGCAGGGCAACTATGGCTACACCTTC.

CDR3 residues: CASSSSGTRSDTQYF. The CDR3 nucleotides are TGTGCCAGCAGCTCCTCCGGGACTAGGTCAGATACGCAGTATTTT. V is TRBV11-1 and J is TRBJ2-3; 8 nucleotides agree with TRBD2. V was pared by 4 bases and J by 4 bases, with 7 bases of the junction left unmatched. The CDR3 length is 15 residues. Germline CDR1 reads SGHAT; CDR2 reads FQDESV (reference sequence).

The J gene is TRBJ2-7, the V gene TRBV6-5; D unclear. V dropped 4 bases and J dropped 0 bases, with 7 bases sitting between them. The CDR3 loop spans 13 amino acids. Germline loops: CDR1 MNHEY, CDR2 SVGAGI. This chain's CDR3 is CASSSPSSYEQYF. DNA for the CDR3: TGTGCCAGCAGTTCCCCCAGCTCCTACGAGCAGTACTTC.

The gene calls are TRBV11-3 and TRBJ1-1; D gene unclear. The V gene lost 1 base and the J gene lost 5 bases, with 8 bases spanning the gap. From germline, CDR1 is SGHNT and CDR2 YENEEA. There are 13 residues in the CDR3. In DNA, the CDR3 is TGTGCCAGCAGCTTAGGGAGTCGGACTGAAGCTTTCTTT. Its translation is CASSLGSRTEAFF.

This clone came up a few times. Here the CDR3 DNA reads TGTGCCAGCAGCTTGGCCCCAACAGGTACCTACGAGCAGTACTTC. This translates into CASSLAPTGTYEQYF. The V gene is TRBV5-4, the J gene TRBJ2-7, with D tentatively TRBD1 (5 bases). V was trimmed by 0 bases and J by 2 bases, leaving 12 bases between them. Germline V gene lookup returns CDR1 SGHNT and CDR2 YYREEE (reference sequence). The CDR3 is 15 residues long.

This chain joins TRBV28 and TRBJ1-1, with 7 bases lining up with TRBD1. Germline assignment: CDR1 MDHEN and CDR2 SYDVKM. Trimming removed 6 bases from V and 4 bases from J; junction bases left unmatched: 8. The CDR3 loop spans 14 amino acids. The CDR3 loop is CASSPSTGPTEAFF. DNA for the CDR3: TGTGCCAGCAGCCCCTCGACAGGGCCCACTGAAGCTTTCTTT.

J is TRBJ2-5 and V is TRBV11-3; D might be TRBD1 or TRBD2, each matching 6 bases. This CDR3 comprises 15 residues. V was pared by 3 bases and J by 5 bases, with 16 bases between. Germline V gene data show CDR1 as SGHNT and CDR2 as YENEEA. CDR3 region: CASSLTPTGGETQYF. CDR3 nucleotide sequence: TGTGCCAGCAGCTTGACCCCGACAGGAGGGGAGACCCAGTACTTC.

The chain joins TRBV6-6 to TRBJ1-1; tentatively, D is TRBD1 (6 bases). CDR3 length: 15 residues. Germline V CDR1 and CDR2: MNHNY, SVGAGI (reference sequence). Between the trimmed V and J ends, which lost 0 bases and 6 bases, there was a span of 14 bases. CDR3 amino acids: CASSYSQGRDAEAFF. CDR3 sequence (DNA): TGTGCCAGCAGTTACTCGCAGGGGCGAGATGCTGAAGCTTTCTTT.

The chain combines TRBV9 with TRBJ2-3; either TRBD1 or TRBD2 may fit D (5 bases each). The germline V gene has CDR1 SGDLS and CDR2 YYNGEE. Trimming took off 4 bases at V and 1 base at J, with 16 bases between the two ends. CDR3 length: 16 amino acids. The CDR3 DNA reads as TGTGCCAGCAGCCGTAGCTCGGGGCTCGGCACAGATACGCAGTATTTT. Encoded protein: CASSRSSGLGTDTQYF.

The CDR3 sequence is CASSRDFYEQYF. The CDR3 region has the DNA TGTGCCAGCAGCCGGGACTTCTACGAGCAGTACTTC. The chain uses TRBV5-6 and TRBJ2-7; D may be TRBD2 (6 bases). The CDR3 loop spans 12 amino acids. Germline CDR1 is SGHDT and CDR2 is YYEEEE. Trimming took 4 bases from V and 3 from J, leaving 8 bases between them.

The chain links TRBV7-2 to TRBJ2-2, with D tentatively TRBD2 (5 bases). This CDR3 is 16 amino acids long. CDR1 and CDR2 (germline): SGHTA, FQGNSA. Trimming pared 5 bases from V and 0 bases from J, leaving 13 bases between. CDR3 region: CASSPIGRSNTGELFF. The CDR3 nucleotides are TGTGCCAGCAGCCCGATTGGGAGATCGAACACCGGGGAGCTGTTTTTT.

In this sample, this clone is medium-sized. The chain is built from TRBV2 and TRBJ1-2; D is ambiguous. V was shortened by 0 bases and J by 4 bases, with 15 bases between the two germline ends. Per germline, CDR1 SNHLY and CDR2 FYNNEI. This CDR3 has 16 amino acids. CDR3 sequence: CASSEASGGYSYGYTF. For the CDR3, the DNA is TGTGCCAGCAGTGAAGCATCGGGTGGCTACTCCTATGGCTACACCTTC.

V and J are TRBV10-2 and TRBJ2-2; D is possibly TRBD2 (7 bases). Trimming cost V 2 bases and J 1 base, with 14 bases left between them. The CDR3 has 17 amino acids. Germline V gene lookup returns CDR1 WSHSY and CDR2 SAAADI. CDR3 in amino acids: CASSERGGSRNTGELFF. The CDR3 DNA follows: TGCGCCAGCAGTGAGAGGGGGGGGTCTAGGAACACCGGGGAGCTGTTTTTT.

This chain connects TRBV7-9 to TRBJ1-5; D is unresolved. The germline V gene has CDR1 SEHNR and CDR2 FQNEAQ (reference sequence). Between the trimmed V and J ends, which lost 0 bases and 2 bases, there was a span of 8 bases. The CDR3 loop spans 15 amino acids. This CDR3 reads CASSLAVGGNQPQHF. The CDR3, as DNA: TGTGCCAGCAGCTTAGCGGTAGGTGGCAATCAGCCCCAGCATTTT.

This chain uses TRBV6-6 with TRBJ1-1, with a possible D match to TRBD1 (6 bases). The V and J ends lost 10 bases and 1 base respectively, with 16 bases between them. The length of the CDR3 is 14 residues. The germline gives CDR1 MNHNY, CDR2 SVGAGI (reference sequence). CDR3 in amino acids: CATTQGGGNTEAFF. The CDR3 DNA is TGTGCCACCACCCAAGGGGGAGGGAACACTGAAGCTTTCTTT.

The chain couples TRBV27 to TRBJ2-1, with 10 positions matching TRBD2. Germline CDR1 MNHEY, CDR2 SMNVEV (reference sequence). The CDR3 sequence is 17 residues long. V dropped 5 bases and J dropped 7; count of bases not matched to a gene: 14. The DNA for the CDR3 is TGTGCCAGCAGTCGCCCGACAATAGCGGGAGGTGTAAATGAGCAGTTCTTC. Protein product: CASSRPTIAGGVNEQFF.

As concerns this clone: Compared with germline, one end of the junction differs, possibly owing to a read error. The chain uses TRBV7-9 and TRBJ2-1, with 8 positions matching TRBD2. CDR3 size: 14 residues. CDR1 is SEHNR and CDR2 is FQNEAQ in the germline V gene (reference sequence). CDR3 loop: CASSLAGGDNEQFF. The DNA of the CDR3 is TGTGCCAGCAGCCTAGCGGGCGGGGACAATGAGCAGTTCTTC. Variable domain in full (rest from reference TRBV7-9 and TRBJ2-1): DTGVSQNPRHKITKRGQNVTFRCDPISEHNRLYWYRQTLGQGPEFLTYFQNEAQLEKSRLLSDRFSAERPKGSFSTLEIQRTEQGDSAMYLCASSLAGGDNEQFFGPGTRLTVL.

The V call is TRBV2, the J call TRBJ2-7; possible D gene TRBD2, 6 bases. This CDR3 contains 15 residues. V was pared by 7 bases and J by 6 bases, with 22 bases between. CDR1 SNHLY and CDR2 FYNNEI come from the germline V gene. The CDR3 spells CASTASVGRGTEQYF. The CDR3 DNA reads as TGTGCCAGCACCGCAAGCGTGGGGCGGGGAACCGAGCAGTACTTC. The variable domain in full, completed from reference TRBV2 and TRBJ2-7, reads EPEVTQTPSHQVTQMGQEVILRCVPISNHLYFYWYRQILGQKVEFLVSFYNNEISEKSEIFDDQFSVERPDGSNFTLKIRSTKLEDSAMYFCASTASVGRGTEQYFGPGTRLTVT.

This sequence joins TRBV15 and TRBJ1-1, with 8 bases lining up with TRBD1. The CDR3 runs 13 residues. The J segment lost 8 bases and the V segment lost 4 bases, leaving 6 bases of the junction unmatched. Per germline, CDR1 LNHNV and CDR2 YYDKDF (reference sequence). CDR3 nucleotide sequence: TGTGCCACCAGCACAGCGGACAGGGCGGAAGCTTTCTTT. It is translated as CATSTADRAEAFF.

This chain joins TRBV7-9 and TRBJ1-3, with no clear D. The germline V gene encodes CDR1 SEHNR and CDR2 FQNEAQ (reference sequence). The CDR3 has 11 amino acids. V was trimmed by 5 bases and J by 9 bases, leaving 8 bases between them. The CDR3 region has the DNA TGTGCCAGCAGCCTGGAGGCCACCATATATTTT. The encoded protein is CASSLEATIYF. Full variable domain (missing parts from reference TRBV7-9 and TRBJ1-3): DTGVSQNPRHKITKRGQNVTFRCDPISEHNRLYWYRQTLGQGPEFLTYFQNEAQLEKSRLLSDRFSAERPKGSFSTLEIQRTEQGDSAMYLCASSLEATIYFGEGSWLTVV.

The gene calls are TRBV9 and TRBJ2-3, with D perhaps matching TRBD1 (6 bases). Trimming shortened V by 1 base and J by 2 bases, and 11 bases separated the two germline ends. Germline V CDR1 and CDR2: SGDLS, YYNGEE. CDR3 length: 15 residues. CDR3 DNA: TGTGCCAGCAGCGTACTGGGGGCAAACACAGATACGCAGTATTTT. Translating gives CASSVLGANTDTQYF.

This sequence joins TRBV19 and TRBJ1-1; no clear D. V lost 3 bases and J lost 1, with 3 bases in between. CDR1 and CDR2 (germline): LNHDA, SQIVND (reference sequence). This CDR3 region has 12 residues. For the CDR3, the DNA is TGTGCCAGTAGTATGGGGAACACTGAAGCTTTCTTT. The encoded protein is CASSMGNTEAFF. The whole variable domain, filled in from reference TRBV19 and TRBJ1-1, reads DGGITQSPKYLFRKEGQNVTLSCEQNLNHDAMYWYRQDPGQGLRLIYYSQIVNDFQKGDIAEGYSVSREKKESFPLTVTSAQKNPTAFYLCASSMGNTEAFFGQGTRLTVV.

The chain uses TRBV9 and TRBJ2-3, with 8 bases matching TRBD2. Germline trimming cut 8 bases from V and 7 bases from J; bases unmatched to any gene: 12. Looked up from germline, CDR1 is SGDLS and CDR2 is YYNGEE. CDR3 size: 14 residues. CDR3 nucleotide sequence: TGTGCCAGTTCCCCCCCAGCGGGGGCAAATACGCAGTATTTT. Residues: CASSPPAGANTQYF.